The sequence of this T cell receptor beta chain was determined in a study of shared clonotypes between healthy human individuals. Germline V lookup: CDR1 MNHNS, CDR2 SASEGT. V was clipped by 2 bases and J by 5 bases, with 12 bases between them. CDR3 size: 14 residues. This table comes from immunoSEQ multiplex PCR, and its TCRdb copy is limited to in-frame clones, with some not included. The data contain hundreds of thousands of clones, about 95% of them seen just once; the ten biggest clones take up over 0.1%. The naive CD8 subset, CD45RO-negative cells positively selected for CCR7, excluded terminally differentiated effector memory CD45RA+ cells. Study findings and constraints: Sequencing depth was expected to influence donor clonotype sharing. The represented genetic and exposure-history diversity was limited by the small number of donors. A handful of donors showed sharing of around 5% of naive CD4 clonotypes. Estimated richness values were generally larger in naive subsets than in memory subsets.

A remark on this clone: The antigen is unknown.

The chain links TRBV6-1 to TRBJ2-5; D is possibly TRBD1 (5 bases). Sequencing was done on a sample of naive CD8+ T cells sorted from blood. The clonotype was recovered from a woman between 25 and 40 years old in good health. The CDR3 nucleotides are TGTGCCAGCAGTGAATGGGGCGTCGGGGAGACCCAGTACTTC. Translated: CASSEWGVGETQYF.